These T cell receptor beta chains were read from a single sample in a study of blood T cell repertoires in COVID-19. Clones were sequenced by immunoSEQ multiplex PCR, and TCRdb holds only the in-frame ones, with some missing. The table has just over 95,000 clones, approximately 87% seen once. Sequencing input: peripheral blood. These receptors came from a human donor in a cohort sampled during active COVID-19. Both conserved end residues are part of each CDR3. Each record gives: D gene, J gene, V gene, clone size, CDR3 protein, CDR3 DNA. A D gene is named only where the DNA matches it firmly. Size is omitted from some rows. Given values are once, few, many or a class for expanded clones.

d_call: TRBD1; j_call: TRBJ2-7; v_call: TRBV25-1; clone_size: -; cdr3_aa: CASTTGVEQYF; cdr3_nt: TGTGCCAGCACCACAGGGGTAGAGCAGTACTTC
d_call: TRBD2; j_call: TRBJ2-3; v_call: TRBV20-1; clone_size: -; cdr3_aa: CSASGTKGSTDTQYF; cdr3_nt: TGCAGTGCTAGTGGGACTAAAGGTAGCACAGATACGCAGTATTTT
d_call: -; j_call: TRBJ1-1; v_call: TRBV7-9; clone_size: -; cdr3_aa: CASSLDLREATEAFF; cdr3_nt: TGTGCCAGCAGCTTAGACCTCCGGGAGGCCACTGAAGCTTTCTTT
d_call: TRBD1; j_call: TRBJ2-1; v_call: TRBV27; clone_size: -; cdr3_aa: CASSLFERTGGDNEQFF; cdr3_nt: TGTGCCAGCAGTTTATTCGAAAGGACAGGGGGGGATAATGAGCAGTTCTTC
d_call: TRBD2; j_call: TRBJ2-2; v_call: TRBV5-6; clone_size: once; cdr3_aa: CASSFGLAGDGELFF; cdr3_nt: TGTGCCAGCAGCTTCGGACTAGCGGGCGACGGGGAGCTGTTTTTT
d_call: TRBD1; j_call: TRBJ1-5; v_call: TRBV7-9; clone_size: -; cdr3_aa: CASSLGGQGWSNQPQHF; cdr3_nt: TGTGCCAGCAGCTTAGGTGGACAGGGCTGGAGCAATCAGCCCCAGCATTTT
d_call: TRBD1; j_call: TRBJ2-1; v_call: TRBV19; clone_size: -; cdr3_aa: CASSRDRGDNEQFF; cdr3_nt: TGTGCCAGTTCCCGGGACAGGGGCGACAATGAGCAGTTCTTC
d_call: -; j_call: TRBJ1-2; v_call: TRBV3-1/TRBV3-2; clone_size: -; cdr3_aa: CASSPGILYGYTF; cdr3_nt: TGTGCCAGCAGTCCAGGGATACTCTATGGCTACACCTTC
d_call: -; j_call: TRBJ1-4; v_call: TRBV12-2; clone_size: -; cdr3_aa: CASRLGKVGRGQGWNEKLFF; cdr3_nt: TGTGCAAGTCGCTTAGGAAAGGTGGGCAGGGGGCAGGGTTGGAATGAAAAACTGTTTTTT
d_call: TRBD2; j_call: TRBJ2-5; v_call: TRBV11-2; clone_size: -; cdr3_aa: CASSLGLAGSETQYF; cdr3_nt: TGTGCCAGCAGCTTGGGACTAGCGGGGTCGGAGACCCAGTACTTC
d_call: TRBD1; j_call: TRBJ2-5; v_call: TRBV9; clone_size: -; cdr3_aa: CASSVGWKPGGRETQYF; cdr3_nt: TGTGCCAGCAGCGTAGGGTGGAAGCCAGGGGGCCGGGAGACCCAGTACTTC
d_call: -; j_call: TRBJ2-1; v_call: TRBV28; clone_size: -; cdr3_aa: CASSLAIEQFF; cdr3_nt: TGTGCCAGCAGTTTAGCTATTGAGCAGTTCTTC
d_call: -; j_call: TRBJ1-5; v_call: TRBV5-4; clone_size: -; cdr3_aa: CASSLGGNSNQPQHF; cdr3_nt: TGTGCCAGCAGCTTGGGAGGAAATAGCAATCAGCCCCAGCATTTT
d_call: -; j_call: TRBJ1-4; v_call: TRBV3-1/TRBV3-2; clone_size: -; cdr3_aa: CASSQGGGTGEKLFF; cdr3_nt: TGTGCCAGCAGCCAAGGGGGGGGTACGGGTGAAAAACTGTTTTTT
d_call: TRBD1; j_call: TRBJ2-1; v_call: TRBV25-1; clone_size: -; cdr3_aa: CASSAKNRGAYNEQFF; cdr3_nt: TGTGCCAGCAGCGCAAAAAACAGGGGAGCCTACAATGAGCAGTTCTTC
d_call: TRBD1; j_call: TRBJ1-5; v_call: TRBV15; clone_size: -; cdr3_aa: CATSRERTGVGQPQHF; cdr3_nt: TGTGCCACCAGCAGAGAAAGGACAGGGGTGGGTCAGCCCCAGCATTTT
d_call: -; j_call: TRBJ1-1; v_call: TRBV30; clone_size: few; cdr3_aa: CACTTVGVEAFF; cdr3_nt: TGTGCCTGTACGACAGTAGGGGTTGAAGCTTTCTTT
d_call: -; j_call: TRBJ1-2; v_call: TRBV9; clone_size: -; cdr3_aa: CASSTSGGGGYTF; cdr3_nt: TGTGCCAGCAGCACCAGCGGGGGTGGAGGCTACACCTTC
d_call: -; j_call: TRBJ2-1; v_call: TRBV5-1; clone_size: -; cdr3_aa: CASSLGLGSNEQFF; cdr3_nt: TGCGCCAGCAGCTTGGGGCTAGGTAGTAATGAGCAGTTCTTC
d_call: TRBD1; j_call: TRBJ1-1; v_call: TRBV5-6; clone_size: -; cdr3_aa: CASSWGQENTEAFF; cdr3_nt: TGTGCCAGCAGCTGGGGACAGGAGAACACTGAAGCTTTCTTT
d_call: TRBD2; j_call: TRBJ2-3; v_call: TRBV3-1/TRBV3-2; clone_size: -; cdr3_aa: CASPGLDTDTQYF; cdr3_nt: TGTGCCAGCCCGGGACTAGACACAGATACGCAGTATTTT
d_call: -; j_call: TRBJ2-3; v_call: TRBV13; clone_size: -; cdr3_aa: CASSLWGLNPTDTQYF; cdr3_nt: TGTGCCAGCAGCCTTTGGGGACTCAACCCCACAGATACGCAGTATTTT
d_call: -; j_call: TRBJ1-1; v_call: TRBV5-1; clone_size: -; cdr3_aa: CASSFRGGTEAFF; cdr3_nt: TGCGCCAGCAGCTTTCGGGGGGGCACTGAAGCTTTCTTT
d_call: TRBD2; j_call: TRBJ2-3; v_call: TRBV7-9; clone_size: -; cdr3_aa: CASRGGLAGPDTQYF; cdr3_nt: TGTGCCAGCAGGGGGGGACTAGCGGGACCAGATACGCAGTATTTT
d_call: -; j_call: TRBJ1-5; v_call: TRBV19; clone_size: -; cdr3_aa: CASQWGGNQPQHF; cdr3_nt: TGTGCCAGTCAATGGGGGGGGAATCAGCCCCAGCATTTT
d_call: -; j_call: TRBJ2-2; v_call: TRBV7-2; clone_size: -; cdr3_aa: CASSPSVTSNTGELFF; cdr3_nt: TGTGCCAGCAGCCCTTCTGTGACATCGAACACCGGGGAGCTGTTTTTT